Below are 9 T cell receptor beta chains sequenced from a single sample in a study of Tregs in tolerant kidney transplant recipients. The assay was immunoSEQ multiplex PCR, and TCRdb's table has in-frame clones only and misses some. The sample contains approximately 90,000 clones, just over 90% of which appear only once. The source material was CD8+ T cells from blood. The receptors come from a human donor in good health.

This clone was seen only once. This chain uses TRBV5-1 with TRBJ1-1, with D hard to call. The germline CDR1 and CDR2 sequences are SGHRS and YFSETQ. V was clipped by 7 bases and J by 0 bases, with 10 bases between them. CDR3 length: 13 residues. CDR3 sequence reads: CASSTGVNTEAFF. In nucleotides, the CDR3 is TGCGCCAGCTCGACCGGGGTGAACACTGAAGCTTTCTTT.

V and J are TRBV14 and TRBJ2-1, with 8 nucleotides matching TRBD2. The germline CDR1 and CDR2 sequences are SGHDN and FVKESK. This CDR3 is built from 17 residues. V lost 3 bases, J lost 16 bases, and 23 bases stayed unmatched. CDR3 region: CASSHGASGRVSLRGFF. The CDR3 DNA follows: TGTGCCAGCAGCCACGGGGCCTCCGGGAGGGTTTCTTTACGTGGATTCTTC.

The chain uses TRBV7-9 and TRBJ2-5, with TRBD2 matching over 15 bases. This CDR3 contains 18 residues. Looked up from germline, CDR1 is SEHNR and CDR2 is FQNEAQ (reference sequence). With 5 bases clipped from V and 1 base from J, the junction kept 8 bases outside the gene matches. The CDR3 DNA reads as TGTGCCAGCAGCCCCGGGACTAGCGGGAGGCAGCGCCAAGAGACCCAGTACTTC. Translating it yields CASSPGTSGRQRQETQYF.

The chain uses TRBV10-3 and TRBJ1-2; D possibly corresponds to TRBD1 (5 bases). The germline gives CDR1 ENHRY, CDR2 SYGVKD. The CDR3 runs 14 residues. V was shortened by 10 bases and J by 0 bases, with 15 bases between the two germline ends. The CDR3 nucleotides are TGTGCCACCCAAGACAGTGGGGCTAACTATGGCTACACCTTC. It specifies CATQDSGANYGYTF.

The chain links TRBV5-8 to TRBJ2-7; D is perhaps TRBD1 (6 bases). The CDR3 totals 14 residues. Germline CDR1 SGHTS, CDR2 YDEGEE. V was shortened by 3 bases and J by 2 bases, with 12 bases between the two germline ends. CDR3 coding DNA: TGTGCCAGCAGCTACCGACAGGCCACCTACGAGCAGTACTTC. Protein: CASSYRQATYEQYF.

The chain employs TRBV6-5 and TRBJ2-7; 11 bases line up with TRBD2. Germline trimming cut 3 bases from V and 3 bases from J; bases unmatched to any gene: 4. The CDR3 covers 15 residues. Germline-derived CDR1 and CDR2 are MNHEY and SVGAGI. The CDR3 sequence: CASSYSTSGSYEQYF. As DNA, the CDR3 is TGTGCCAGCAGTTATTCTACTAGCGGGAGCTACGAGCAGTACTTC.

The genes are TRBV7-6 and TRBJ1-1, with D hard to call. The CDR3 spans 12 residues. V was shortened by 5 bases and J by 8 bases, with 12 bases between the two germline ends. Germline lookup yields CDR1 SGHVS and CDR2 FNYEAQ. As DNA, the CDR3 is TGTGCCAGCAGCCAAGATAGCTCCGAAGCTTTCTTT. This codes for CASSQDSSEAFF.

The chain uses TRBV7-9 and TRBJ2-7; possible D gene TRBD2, 6 bases. In germline, CDR1 is SEHNR, CDR2 FQNEAQ (reference sequence). With 4 bases removed from V and 0 bases from J, the gap between germline ends came to 16 bases. The CDR3 is 16 amino acids. CDR3: CASSSPGTGSSYEQYF. CDR3 sequence (DNA): TGTGCCAGCAGCTCGCCCGGGACTGGAAGCTCCTACGAGCAGTACTTC.

This clone was seen just once. The gene calls are TRBV11-2 and TRBJ2-3; D is unclear. CDR3 length: 12 amino acids. Per germline, CDR1 SGHAT and CDR2 FQNNGV. V lost 4 bases and J lost 3, with 5 bases in between. This CDR3 reads CASSSLTDTQYF. The CDR3 DNA sequence: TGTGCCAGCAGCTCATTAACAGATACGCAGTATTTT.